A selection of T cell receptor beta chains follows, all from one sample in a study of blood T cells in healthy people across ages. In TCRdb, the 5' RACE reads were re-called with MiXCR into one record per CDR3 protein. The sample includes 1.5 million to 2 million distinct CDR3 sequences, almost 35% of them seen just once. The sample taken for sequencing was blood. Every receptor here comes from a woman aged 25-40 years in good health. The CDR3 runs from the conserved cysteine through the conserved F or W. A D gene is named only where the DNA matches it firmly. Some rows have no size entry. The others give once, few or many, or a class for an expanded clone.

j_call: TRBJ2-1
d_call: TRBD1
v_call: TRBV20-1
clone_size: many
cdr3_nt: TGCAGTGCTAGGACGGGACAGGGTATCGATGAGCAGTTCTTC
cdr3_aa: CSARTGQGIDEQFF

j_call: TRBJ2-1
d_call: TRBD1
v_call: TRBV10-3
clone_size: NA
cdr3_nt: TGTGCCATCAGCGTAGGGGGCCCCGGTGTCAATGAGCAGTTCTTC
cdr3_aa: CAISVGGPGVNEQFF

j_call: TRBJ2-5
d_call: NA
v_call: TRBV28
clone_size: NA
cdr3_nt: TGTGCCGGCAGTTCGTATGAGAGTGCTTCCCAAGAGACCCAGTACTTC
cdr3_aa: CAGSSYESASQETQYF

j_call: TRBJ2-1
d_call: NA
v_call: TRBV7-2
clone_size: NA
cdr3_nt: TGTGCCAGCAGGTCCTGGGGGTCTGGCAATGAGCAGTTCTTC
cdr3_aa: CASRSWGSGNEQFF

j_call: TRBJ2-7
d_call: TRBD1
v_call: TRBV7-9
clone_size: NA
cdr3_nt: TGTGCCAGCAGCTCCCGACAGGGGGGATACTACGAGCAGTACTTC
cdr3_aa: CASSSRQGGYYEQYF

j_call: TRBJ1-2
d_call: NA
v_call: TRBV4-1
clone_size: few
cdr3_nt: TGCGCCAGCAGCCAAGCTTCAGGGAGCTTCGGTGGCTACACCTTC
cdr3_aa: CASSQASGSFGGYTF

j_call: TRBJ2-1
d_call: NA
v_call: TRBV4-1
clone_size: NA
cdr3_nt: TGCGCCAGCAGCCAAGTAGGTTTAGATACCAATGAGCAGTTCTTC
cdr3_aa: CASSQVGLDTNEQFF

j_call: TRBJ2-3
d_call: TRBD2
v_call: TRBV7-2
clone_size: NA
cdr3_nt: TGTGCCAGCAGCCCCCTAGCGACTAGCGGGGGGCATCATACGCAGTATTTT
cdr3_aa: CASSPLATSGGHHTQYF

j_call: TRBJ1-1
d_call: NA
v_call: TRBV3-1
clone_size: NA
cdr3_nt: TGTGCCAGCGCCAACAGGGTAGAGACTGAAGCTTTCTTT
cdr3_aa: CASANRVETEAFF

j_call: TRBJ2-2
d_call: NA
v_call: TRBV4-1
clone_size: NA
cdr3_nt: TGCGCCAGCAACCAAAGGCAAGGATTCGACACCGGGGAGCTGTTTTTT
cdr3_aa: CASNQRQGFDTGELFF

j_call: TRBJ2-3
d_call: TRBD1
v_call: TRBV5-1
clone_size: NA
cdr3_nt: TGCGCCAGCAGCTTGGGGGTTGGACAGGGGCTGGCAGATACGCAGTATTTT
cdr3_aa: CASSLGVGQGLADTQYF

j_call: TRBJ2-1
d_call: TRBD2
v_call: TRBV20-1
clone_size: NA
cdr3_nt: TGCAGTGCCCCCGGACTAGGGCTCTACAATGAGCAGTTCTTC
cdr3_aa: CSAPGLGLYNEQFF

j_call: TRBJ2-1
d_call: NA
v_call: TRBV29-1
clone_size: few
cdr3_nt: TGCAGCGCCCCCCGCTGGGGGCCCTCCTACAATGAGCAGTTCTTC
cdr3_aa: CSAPRWGPSYNEQFF

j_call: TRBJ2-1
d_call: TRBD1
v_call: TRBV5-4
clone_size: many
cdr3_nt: TGTGCCAGCAGCTTGGTGGGGACAGGGGTGAATGAGCAGTTCTTC
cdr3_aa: CASSLVGTGVNEQFF

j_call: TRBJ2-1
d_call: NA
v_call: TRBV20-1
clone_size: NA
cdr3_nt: TGCAGTGCTACCCTGGCAGGGGGAGGGGACAATGAGCAGTTCTTC
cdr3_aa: CSATLAGGGDNEQFF

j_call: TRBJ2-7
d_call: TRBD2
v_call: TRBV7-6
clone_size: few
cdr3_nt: TGTGCCAGCAGCTTGGAACTAGCGGGAGTCTACGAGCAGTACTTC
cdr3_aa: CASSLELAGVYEQYF

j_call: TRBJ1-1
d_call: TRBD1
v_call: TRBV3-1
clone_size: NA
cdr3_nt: TGTGCCAGCAGCCCGAGGGGGCAGGGAACTAAAGCTTTCTTT
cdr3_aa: CASSPRGQGTKAFF

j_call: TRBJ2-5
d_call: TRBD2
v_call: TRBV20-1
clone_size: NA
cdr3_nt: TGCAGTGCTAGAGAGGGTAGCGGGGGTGGAGGGTTAGAGACCCAGTACTTC
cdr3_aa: CSAREGSGGGGLETQYF

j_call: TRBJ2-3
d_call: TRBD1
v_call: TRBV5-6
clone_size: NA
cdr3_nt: TGTGCCAGCAGCTTAACTTCCGGGACAGGAGATACGCAGTATTTT
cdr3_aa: CASSLTSGTGDTQYF

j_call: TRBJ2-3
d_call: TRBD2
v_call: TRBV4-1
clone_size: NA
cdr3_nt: TGCGCCAGCAGCCCCGGGCTAGCGGGAGTTTTTACAGATACGCAGTATTTT
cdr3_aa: CASSPGLAGVFTDTQYF

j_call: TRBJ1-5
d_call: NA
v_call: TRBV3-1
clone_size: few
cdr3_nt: TGTGCCAGCAGCCAAGTTATTAGCAATCAGCCCCAGCATTTT
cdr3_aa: CASSQVISNQPQHF

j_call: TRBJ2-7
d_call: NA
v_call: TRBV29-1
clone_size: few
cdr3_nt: TGCAGCGTTGAGTTGGGGTTTTCCTACGAGCAGTACTTC
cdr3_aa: CSVELGFSYEQYF

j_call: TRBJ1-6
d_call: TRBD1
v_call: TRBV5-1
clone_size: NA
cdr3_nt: TGCGCCAGCAGCTTTAGGGCCGGGACAGGGGGATCACCCCTCCACTTT
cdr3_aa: CASSFRAGTGGSPLHF

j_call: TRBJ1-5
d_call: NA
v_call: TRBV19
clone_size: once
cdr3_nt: TGTGCCAGTAGTTTCTGGGACATGCGGAGTCAGCCCCAGCATTTT
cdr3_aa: CASSFWDMRSQPQHF

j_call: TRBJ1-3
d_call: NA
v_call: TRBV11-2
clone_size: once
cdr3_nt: TGTGCCAGCAGGTCCGAGGTGGAGCCTGGAAACACCATATATTTT
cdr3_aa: CASRSEVEPGNTIYF

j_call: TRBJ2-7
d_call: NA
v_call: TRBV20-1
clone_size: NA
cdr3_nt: TGCAGTGCTTCCGGACCTAACTCCTACGAGCAGTACTTC
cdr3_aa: CSASGPNSYEQYF

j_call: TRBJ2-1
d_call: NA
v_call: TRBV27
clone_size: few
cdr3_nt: TGTGCCAGCGGCCTACCCCAAAACTCCTACAATGAGCAGTTCTTC
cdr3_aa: CASGLPQNSYNEQFF

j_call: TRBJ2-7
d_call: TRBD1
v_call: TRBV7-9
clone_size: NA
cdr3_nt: TGTGCCAGCAGCGAAGGGGACAGGCCCATGGCCTACGAGCAGTACTTC
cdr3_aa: CASSEGDRPMAYEQYF

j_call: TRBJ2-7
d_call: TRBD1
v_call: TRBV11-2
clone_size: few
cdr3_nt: TGTGCCAGCAGCTTAGTCAGGGGGCCCTCCTACGAGCAGTACTTC
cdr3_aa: CASSLVRGPSYEQYF